A selection of T cell receptor beta chains follows, all from one sample in a study of blood T cell repertoires in COVID-19. The protocol was immunoSEQ multiplex PCR, while the TCRdb copy is restricted to in-frame clones and leaves out a portion. The top ten clones hold about 1.8% of a sample with about 290,000 clones, around 86% of them seen once. Sequenced: PBMCs or T cells enriched from blood (not recorded which). These receptors were obtained from a middle-aged woman who had recovered from COVID-19. The CDR3 runs from the conserved cysteine through the conserved F or W. The D gene is left open where the match is weak. The listing skips clone size in some rows; elsewhere it reads once, few, many or a size class.

j_call | d_call | clone_size | v_call | cdr3_nt | cdr3_aa
TRBJ1-1 | NA | NA | TRBV12-5 | TGTGCTAGTGGGCCACCAGGGTTCACTGAAGCTTTCTTT | CASGPPGFTEAFF
TRBJ2-7 | TRBD2 | NA | TRBV5-1 | TGCGCCAGCAGCTACCTGATGGCGGGGGAGAACGAGCAGTACTTC | CASSYLMAGENEQYF
TRBJ1-5 | NA | NA | TRBV12-3/TRBV12-4 | TGTGCCAGCAGTCAAAGTAGTTCCCAGCCCCAGCATTTT | CASSQSSSQPQHF
TRBJ1-1 | TRBD1 | NA | TRBV10-3 | TGTGCCATCTCTTCGTCATCGACAGGGGGTTTGGCTTTCTTT | CAISSSSTGGLAFF
TRBJ1-6 | TRBD1 | few | TRBV30 | TGTGCCTGGAGTAGTTCCCGGGACAGCCCGAGTGCGGCCCTCCACTTT | CAWSSSRDSPSAALHF
TRBJ1-1 | NA | NA | TRBV5-1 | TGCGCCAGCAGGGTAACGGTTGTTTCTATGAACACTGAAGCTTTCTTT | CASRVTVVSMNTEAFF
TRBJ2-1 | NA | NA | TRBV5-1 | TGCGCCAGCACCTTAGGATTGGGGGCCTCCTACAATGAGCAGTTCTTC | CASTLGLGASYNEQFF
TRBJ2-2 | NA | NA | TRBV2 | TGTGCCAGCAGTGGATCGAGATTCTCCGGGGAGCTGTTTTTT | CASSGSRFSGELFF
TRBJ1-5 | NA | NA | TRBV18 | TGTGCCAGCTCACGAGTGGAGGGCAATCAGCCCCAGCATTTT | CASSRVEGNQPQHF
TRBJ2-7 | NA | NA | TRBV4-1 | TGCGCCAGCAGCCAATATAGTCAGCGGGAGAGCCAGGGGGGTGAGTACGAGCAGTACTTC | CASSQYSQRESQGGEYEQYF
TRBJ1-1 | TRBD1 | NA | TRBV4-1 | TGCGCCAGCAGCCTGGGACAGTTGAACACTGAAGCTTTCTTT | CASSLGQLNTEAFF
TRBJ2-7 | TRBD2 | few | TRBV18 | TGTGCCAGCTCACCATCGACTAGCGGGAGGAGCGAGCAGTACTTC | CASSPSTSGRSEQYF
TRBJ2-7 | TRBD2 | NA | TRBV30 | TGTGCCTGGAGGTCGCTAGCGGGAGACGAGCAGTACTTC | CAWRSLAGDEQYF
TRBJ2-3 | NA | NA | TRBV7-2 | TGTGCCAGCAGCTTAGGGACTAGCACAGATACGCAGTATTTT | CASSLGTSTDTQYF